This TCR beta chain derives from a study of B cell selection in AIRE deficiency. Assay used: immunoSEQ multiplex PCR; TCRdb lists only in-frame clones, some missing. The data hold 20,000 to 25,000 clones, with around 97% observed a single time. This CDR3 region has 16 residues. Trimming cost V 4 bases and J 3 bases, with 19 bases left between them. Per the germline V gene, CDR1 is MGHRA and CDR2 is YSYEKL. Sorting defined conventional CD4 T cells as CD4+CD127+. The TCR was taken from a human donor with AIRE deficiency. This chain connects TRBV4-1 to TRBJ2-7; no definite D call. The material sequenced was conventional CD4+ T cells sorted from PBMCs. Here the CDR3 reads CASSPSQVEKFYEQYF. The CDR3 DNA follows: TGCGCCAGCAGCCCCTCCCAGGTGGAGAAATTCTACGAGCAGTACTTC.